What follows are 21 T cell receptor beta chains derived from one specimen sequenced in a study of blood T cell repertoires in COVID-19. The repertoire was sequenced with immunoSEQ multiplex PCR; TCRdb's copy has only in-frame clones and lacks some. The sample has over 70,000 clones, almost 85% seen once. The sequencing sample was made of peripheral blood. These receptor sequences come from a man in his 60s with acute or convalescent COVID-19.

This chain joins TRBV28 and TRBJ1-3; D gene unclear. The CDR3 totals 13 residues. Germline CDR1 and CDR2: MDHEN and SYDVKM. V was trimmed by 2 bases and J by 7 bases, leaving 9 bases between them. As DNA, the CDR3 is TGTGCCAGCAGTTTAGCGGGGAGCAACACCATATATTTT. The encoded protein is CASSLAGSNTIYF.

Only one count was recorded for this clone. The chain links TRBV18 to TRBJ2-3; 8 bases fit TRBD2. From germline, CDR1 is KGHSH and CDR2 LQKENI. The CDR3 contains 16 residues. Trimming cost V 0 bases and J 2 bases; bases outside gene matches: 4. The DNA of the CDR3 is TGTGCCAGCTCACCACCGAGCGGGAGAACCACAGATACGCAGTATTTT. It codes for CASSPPSGRTTDTQYF.

The V call is TRBV13, the J call TRBJ1-5; unclear D gene. Germline values: CDR1 PRHDT, CDR2 FYEKMQ (reference sequence). Between the trimmed V and J ends, which lost 3 bases and 3 bases, there was a span of 15 bases. The CDR3 is 16 amino acids. The CDR3 here is CASSLSGSGYNQPQHF. Here the CDR3 DNA reads TGTGCCAGCAGCTTGTCGGGAAGTGGCTACAATCAGCCCCAGCATTTT.

The chain links TRBV7-2 to TRBJ1-5, with D unresolved. Germline-derived CDR1 and CDR2 are SGHTA and FQGNSA. V lost 4 bases to trimming and J lost 2 bases, with 6 bases between them. This CDR3 spans 13 amino acids. The CDR3: CASSWQGNQPQHF. CDR3 in DNA: TGTGCCAGCAGCTGGCAGGGCAATCAGCCCCAGCATTTT.

The J gene is TRBJ2-7, the V gene TRBV19; TRBD2 matches 11 bases. V lost 7 bases to trimming and J lost 2 bases; unmatched junction nucleotides: 4. The germline V gene encodes CDR1 LNHDA and CDR2 SQIVND (reference sequence). CDR3 length: 14 residues. The CDR3: CASMPSGRTYEQYF. Here the CDR3 DNA reads TGTGCCAGTATGCCTAGCGGGAGGACCTACGAGCAGTACTTC.

The V and J genes are TRBV10-1 and TRBJ2-1, with D possibly being TRBD1 (5 bases). This CDR3 region has 12 residues. Germline loops: CDR1 WNHNN, CDR2 SYGVQD (reference sequence). The ends were cut back, 3 bases at V and 8 bases at J, with 8 bases in the middle. CDR3 sequence (DNA): TGCGCCAGCAGTGAAAAAGGGGATGAGCAGTTCTTC. Its protein product is CASSEKGDEQFF.

This clone turned up a few times. The rearrangement links TRBV2 to TRBJ1-2; tentatively, D is TRBD1 (6 bases). The CDR3 is 14 amino acids. Germline assignment: CDR1 SNHLY and CDR2 FYNNEI. Trimming shortened V by 7 bases and J by 4 bases, and 16 bases separated the two germline ends. The CDR3 bases are TGTGCCAGCACTGAGGGCAGGGGCGCCTATGGCTACACCTTC. Its translation is CASTEGRGAYGYTF.

This clone appeared a few times. The chain couples TRBV7-6 to TRBJ2-7, with TRBD2 identical over 8 bases. Trimming took 5 bases from V and 0 from J; bases not matched to a gene: 15. Looked up from germline, CDR1 is SGHVS and CDR2 is FNYEAQ. The CDR3 covers 18 residues. The CDR3 DNA is TGTGCCAGCAGCGGATGGGCTAGCGGGTACCGAAGCTCCTACGAGCAGTACTTC. This sequence encodes CASSGWASGYRSSYEQYF.

CDR3 nucleotide sequence: TGTGCCAGCAGCTTATGGGGGAGATTGGACAGGGGAGGCTCTGGAAACACCATATATTTT. It specifies CASSLWGRLDRGGSGNTIYF. The chain employs TRBV7-8 and TRBJ1-3; TRBD1 agrees at 9 bases. The V gene end was trimmed by 2 bases and the J gene end by 0 bases; junction bases not matched to a gene: 14. CDR1 is SGHVS, CDR2 FQNEAQ, per germline. This CDR3 is built from 20 residues. Complete variable domain (other parts from reference TRBV7-8 and TRBJ1-3): GAGVSQSPRYKVAKRGQDVALRCDPISGHVSLFWYQQALGQGPEFLTYFQNEAQLDKSGLPSDRFFAERPEGSVSTLKIQRTQQEDSAVYLCASSLWGRLDRGGSGNTIYFGEGSWLTVV.

The J gene is TRBJ1-2, the V gene TRBV5-5; TRBD1 aligns across 7 bases. V dropped 2 bases and J dropped 6; count of bases not matched to a gene: 10. The germline V gene has CDR1 SGHKS and CDR2 YYEKEE (reference sequence). The CDR3 is 15 residues long. Written as DNA, the CDR3 is TGTGCCAGCAGCTTACCCCGGGACAGTAGAGATGGCTACACCTTC. This sequence encodes CASSLPRDSRDGYTF. Variable domain in full (rest from reference TRBV5-5 and TRBJ1-2): DAGVTQSPTHLIKTRGQQVTLRCSPISGHKSVSWYQQVLGQGPQFIFQYYEKEERGRGNFPDRFSARQFPNYSSELNVNALLLGDSALYLCASSLPRDSRDGYTFGSGTRLTVV.

The gene calls are TRBV11-2 and TRBJ1-2, with 7 positions matching TRBD1. V gave up 5 bases and J gave up 4 bases; unmatched junction bases: 7. The CDR3 is 14 residues long. The V gene's germline CDR1 is SGHAT and CDR2 FQNNGV. The CDR3 sequence is CASSAGQITYGYTF. In DNA, the CDR3 is TGTGCCAGCAGCGCGGGACAGATAACCTATGGCTACACCTTC.

The chain carries TRBV3-1 (or the pseudogene TRBV3-2) and TRBJ2-1; 12 bases are shared with TRBD2. The V gene end was trimmed by 2 bases and the J gene end by 5 bases; junction bases not matched to a gene: 4. The CDR3 spans 16 residues. Germline V gene data show CDR1 as LGHDT and CDR2 as YNNKEL (reference sequence). CDR3 sequence: CASSQTSGGSHNEQFF. CDR3 nucleotide sequence: TGTGCCAGCAGCCAAACTAGCGGGGGGTCCCACAATGAGCAGTTCTTC.

The rearrangement uses TRBV28 and TRBJ2-3, with TRBD2 as a possible D gene (6 bases). In germline, CDR1 is MDHEN, CDR2 SYDVKM. V dropped 5 bases and J dropped 1 base, with 13 bases sitting between them. The CDR3 runs to 15 residues. CDR3 in DNA: TGTGCCAGCAGTAGCCCCGGGAGTGGCACAGATACGCAGTATTTT. Its translation: CASSSPGSGTDTQYF. The full variable domain, with the rest looked up from reference TRBV28 and TRBJ2-3, is DVKVTQSSRYLVKRTGEKVFLECVQDMDHENMFWYRQDPGLGLRLIYFSYDVKMKEKGDIPEGYSVSREKKERFSLILESASTNQTSMYLCASSSPGSGTDTQYFGPGTRLTVL.

The chain carries TRBV30 and TRBJ1-4; D is perhaps TRBD1 (5 bases). Germline V gene data show CDR1 as GTSNPN and CDR2 as SVGIG (reference sequence). V was cut by 5 bases and J by 8 bases, with 24 bases left in between. The CDR3 has 16 amino acids. CDR3 sequence (DNA): TGTGCCTGGGGAGGGCAGGGAGGATACCTTAGAGAAAAACTGTTTTTT. Its protein product is CAWGGQGGYLREKLFF.

The CDR3: CALSRAGGGNTIYF. The DNA for the CDR3 is TGTGCCCTCTCCAGGGCAGGGGGTGGAAACACCATATATTTT. The chain recombines TRBV10-3 with TRBJ1-3; TRBD1 matches 7 bases. Per germline, CDR1 ENHRY and CDR2 SYGVKD. The CDR3 extends over 14 amino acids. Trimming removed 11 bases from V and 3 bases from J; junction bases left unmatched: 10.

The count of this clone is one. V gene TRBV9 combines with J gene TRBJ2-1; 9 nucleotides align to TRBD1. V was pared by 0 bases and J by 2 bases, with 9 bases of the junction left unmatched. Germline CDR1 SGDLS, CDR2 YYNGEE. CDR3 length: 18 residues. DNA of the CDR3: TGTGCCAGCAGCGTAGATCCTCTCGGGACAGGGACCTACAATGAGCAGTTCTTC. Its protein product is CASSVDPLGTGTYNEQFF.

CDR3 in DNA: TGTGCCAGCTCACCACGAAGGACTAGCTTGACAGATACGCAGTATTTT. It codes for CASSPRRTSLTDTQYF. V usage is TRBV18 and J usage is TRBJ2-3; 8 positions match TRBD2. CDR1 is KGHSH and CDR2 is LQKENI in the germline V gene. Trimming removed 1 base from V and 3 bases from J; junction bases left unmatched: 6. The CDR3 totals 16 residues.

This clone was found once. This chain joins TRBV24-1 and TRBJ2-1; 8 nucleotides match TRBD1. This CDR3 is built from 16 residues. Per germline, CDR1 KGHDR and CDR2 SFDVKD. V lost 3 bases to trimming and J lost 7 bases; unmatched junction nucleotides: 10. The DNA of the CDR3 is TGTGCCACCAGTGATGTCCGGGACAGGAGAGCAAATGAGCAGTTCTTC. As protein: CATSDVRDRRANEQFF.

The chain uses TRBV7-2 and TRBJ2-3, with TRBD2 identical over 9 bases. Germline CDR1 reads SGHTA; CDR2 reads FQGNSA. Trimming cost V 0 bases and J 0 bases; bases outside gene matches: 7. There are 18 residues in the CDR3. This CDR3 is CASSLAGASGISTDTQYF. The CDR3 bases are TGTGCCAGCAGCTTAGCGGGCGCTAGCGGGATTAGCACAGATACGCAGTATTTT.

The chain carries TRBV5-1 and TRBJ2-7, with 8 positions matching TRBD1. Germline V CDR1 and CDR2: SGHRS, YFSETQ. The CDR3 spans 17 residues. The V segment lost 0 bases and the J segment 2 bases; nucleotides outside the gene matches: 10. CDR3 loop: CASSLALAGQVPYEQYF. The CDR3 bases are TGCGCCAGCAGCTTGGCTCTCGCGGGACAGGTCCCCTACGAGCAGTACTTC.

V and J are TRBV24-1 and TRBJ2-2, with D perhaps TRBD2 (6 bases). The V end lost 5 bases, the J end lost 6 bases, and 15 bases lay between the germline ends. The CDR3 has 15 residues. Germline CDR1 is KGHDR and CDR2 is SFDVKD. The CDR3 sequence: CATSGPGPGAGELFF. CDR3 coding DNA: TGTGCCACCAGTGGGCCGGGACCGGGGGCCGGGGAGCTGTTTTTT.